Listed below are T cell receptor beta chains from one sample, sequenced in a study of identifying expanded T cells in peripheral blood. The method was immunoSEQ multiplex PCR; TCRdb's version includes in-frame clones alone and lacks a portion of them. Altogether about 100,000 clones are present, over 80% being singletons, with the ten largest covering around 5%. The sample comprised blood. These receptors were collected from a person between 18 and 69 years old in good health. Both conserved end residues are part of each CDR3. Each record gives: J gene, clone size, D gene, V gene, CDR3 protein, CDR3 DNA. The D gene is left open where the match is weak. Clone sizes are given selectively: once, few, many, or a class where the clone is expanded.

J gene: TRBJ1-1
clone size: .
D gene: .
V gene: TRBV7-6
CDR3 protein: CASSLGPGANTEAFF
CDR3 DNA: TGTGCCAGCAGCTTAGGTCCGGGAGCAAACACTGAAGCTTTCTTT

J gene: TRBJ1-2
clone size: .
D gene: .
V gene: TRBV7-6
CDR3 protein: CASSLAPGSNYGYTF
CDR3 DNA: TGTGCCAGCAGCTTAGCGCCAGGGTCTAACTATGGCTACACCTTC

J gene: TRBJ1-2
clone size: .
D gene: .
V gene: TRBV29-1
CDR3 protein: CSVGAGEDYGYTF
CDR3 DNA: TGCAGCGTTGGGGCAGGGGAGGACTATGGCTACACCTTC

J gene: TRBJ1-1
clone size: .
D gene: .
V gene: TRBV5-1
CDR3 protein: CASSWAGFDTEAFF
CDR3 DNA: TGCGCCAGCAGCTGGGCCGGATTTGACACTGAAGCTTTCTTT

J gene: TRBJ2-1
clone size: .
D gene: .
V gene: TRBV7-6
CDR3 protein: CASSLGGGMSNEQFF
CDR3 DNA: TGTGCCAGCAGCTTAGGTGGGGGGATGAGCAATGAGCAGTTCTTC

J gene: TRBJ2-6
clone size: .
D gene: .
V gene: TRBV6-1
CDR3 protein: CASSLGGSGANVLTF
CDR3 DNA: TGTGCCAGCAGTTTGGGGGGCTCTGGGGCCAACGTCCTGACTTTC

J gene: TRBJ1-2
clone size: few
D gene: TRBD1
V gene: TRBV7-2
CDR3 protein: CASSSGQGWGYTF
CDR3 DNA: TGTGCCAGCAGCTCGGGACAGGGCTGGGGCTACACCTTC

J gene: TRBJ1-2
clone size: .
D gene: .
V gene: TRBV19
CDR3 protein: CASTDGYGYTF
CDR3 DNA: TGTGCCAGTACGGACGGATATGGCTACACCTTC

J gene: TRBJ1-1
clone size: .
D gene: .
V gene: TRBV30
CDR3 protein: CAWSGQPNTEAFF
CDR3 DNA: TGTGCCTGGAGTGGACAGCCGAACACTGAAGCTTTCTTT

J gene: TRBJ2-3
clone size: .
D gene: TRBD1
V gene: TRBV5-1
CDR3 protein: CASRERGGLGTDTQYF
CDR3 DNA: TGCGCCAGCAGAGAAAGAGGGGGCTTGGGGACAGATACGCAGTATTTT

J gene: TRBJ2-1
clone size: .
D gene: .
V gene: TRBV7-2
CDR3 protein: CASSQQGSYNEQFF
CDR3 DNA: TGTGCCAGCAGCCAACAGGGCTCCTACAATGAGCAGTTCTTC

J gene: TRBJ1-2
clone size: .
D gene: .
V gene: TRBV30
CDR3 protein: CAWSVPLWGEYGYTF
CDR3 DNA: TGTGCCTGGAGTGTACCTTTGTGGGGGGAATATGGCTACACCTTC

J gene: TRBJ2-3
clone size: .
D gene: .
V gene: TRBV6-6
CDR3 protein: CASSPLGAGDTQYF
CDR3 DNA: TGTGCCAGCAGCCCCCTGGGGGCTGGAGATACGCAGTATTTT

J gene: TRBJ1-3
clone size: .
D gene: .
V gene: TRBV7-2
CDR3 protein: CASSFARYTGNTIYF
CDR3 DNA: TGTGCCAGCAGCTTTGCCAGGTACACTGGAAACACCATATATTTT

J gene: TRBJ1-3
clone size: .
D gene: TRBD1
V gene: TRBV29-1
CDR3 protein: CSVESVGQGLGNTIYF
CDR3 DNA: TGCAGCGTTGAATCTGTGGGACAGGGCCTAGGAAACACCATATATTTT

J gene: TRBJ2-4
clone size: .
D gene: .
V gene: TRBV4-3
CDR3 protein: CASSQDWTAKNIQYF
CDR3 DNA: TGCGCCAGCAGCCAAGATTGGACGGCCAAAAACATTCAGTACTTC

J gene: TRBJ2-7
clone size: .
D gene: .
V gene: TRBV9
CDR3 protein: CASSVAESHEQYF
CDR3 DNA: TGTGCCAGCAGTGTTGCCGAGTCCCACGAGCAGTACTTC

J gene: TRBJ1-1
clone size: .
D gene: .
V gene: TRBV7-7
CDR3 protein: CASSLQENTEAFF
CDR3 DNA: TGTGCCAGCAGCTTACAGGAGAACACTGAAGCTTTCTTT

J gene: TRBJ1-3
clone size: few
D gene: .
V gene: TRBV18
CDR3 protein: CASSNRQVGSGNTIYF
CDR3 DNA: TGTGCCAGCTCAAACCGACAGGTGGGCTCTGGAAACACCATATATTTT

J gene: TRBJ2-4
clone size: .
D gene: .
V gene: TRBV5-6
CDR3 protein: CASRPNRVGKNIQYF
CDR3 DNA: TGTGCCAGCAGACCTAACAGGGTGGGCAAAAACATTCAGTACTTC

J gene: TRBJ2-3
clone size: .
D gene: TRBD2
V gene: TRBV9
CDR3 protein: CASSVLAGGGDTQYF
CDR3 DNA: TGTGCCAGCAGCGTATTAGCGGGGGGCGGAGATACGCAGTATTTT

J gene: TRBJ1-2
clone size: .
D gene: .
V gene: TRBV27
CDR3 protein: CASMGHDYGYTF
CDR3 DNA: TGTGCCAGCATGGGACACGATTATGGCTACACCTTC

J gene: TRBJ1-2
clone size: .
D gene: .
V gene: TRBV7-9
CDR3 protein: CASSLGGQENYGYTF
CDR3 DNA: TGTGCCAGCAGCTTAGGGGGTCAGGAGAACTATGGCTACACCTTC

J gene: TRBJ2-2
clone size: few
D gene: TRBD1
V gene: TRBV11-1
CDR3 protein: CASSPDRVGATGELFF
CDR3 DNA: TGTGCCAGCAGCCCCGACAGGGTGGGGGCCACCGGGGAGCTGTTTTTT

J gene: TRBJ1-1
clone size: .
D gene: .
V gene: TRBV27
CDR3 protein: CASSSLYGNTEAFF
CDR3 DNA: TGTGCCAGCAGTTCCCTCTACGGGAACACTGAAGCTTTCTTT

J gene: TRBJ2-1
clone size: .
D gene: .
V gene: TRBV6-6
CDR3 protein: CASSYSFQGNEQFF
CDR3 DNA: TGTGCCAGCAGTTATTCTTTCCAGGGAAATGAGCAGTTCTTC

J gene: TRBJ1-5
clone size: .
D gene: .
V gene: TRBV19
CDR3 protein: CASSIGFQPQHF
CDR3 DNA: TGTGCCAGTAGTATAGGGTTTCAGCCCCAGCATTTT

J gene: TRBJ1-1
clone size: .
D gene: TRBD1
V gene: TRBV9
CDR3 protein: CASSIDPGGTEAFF
CDR3 DNA: TGTGCCAGCAGCATCGATCCAGGGGGCACTGAAGCTTTCTTT

J gene: TRBJ1-1
clone size: few
D gene: .
V gene: TRBV11-3
CDR3 protein: CASSFDRNTEAFF
CDR3 DNA: TGTGCCAGCAGCTTCGACAGAAACACTGAAGCTTTCTTT

J gene: TRBJ1-2
clone size: .
D gene: .
V gene: TRBV10-3
CDR3 protein: CAISELYTVGYTF
CDR3 DNA: TGTGCCATCAGTGAGCTATATACGGTCGGCTACACCTTC

J gene: TRBJ2-1
clone size: .
D gene: TRBD2
V gene: TRBV27
CDR3 protein: CASNPYAPLGTSSYNEQFF
CDR3 DNA: TGTGCCAGCAACCCTTACGCCCCCCTAGGGACTAGCTCCTACAATGAGCAGTTCTTC